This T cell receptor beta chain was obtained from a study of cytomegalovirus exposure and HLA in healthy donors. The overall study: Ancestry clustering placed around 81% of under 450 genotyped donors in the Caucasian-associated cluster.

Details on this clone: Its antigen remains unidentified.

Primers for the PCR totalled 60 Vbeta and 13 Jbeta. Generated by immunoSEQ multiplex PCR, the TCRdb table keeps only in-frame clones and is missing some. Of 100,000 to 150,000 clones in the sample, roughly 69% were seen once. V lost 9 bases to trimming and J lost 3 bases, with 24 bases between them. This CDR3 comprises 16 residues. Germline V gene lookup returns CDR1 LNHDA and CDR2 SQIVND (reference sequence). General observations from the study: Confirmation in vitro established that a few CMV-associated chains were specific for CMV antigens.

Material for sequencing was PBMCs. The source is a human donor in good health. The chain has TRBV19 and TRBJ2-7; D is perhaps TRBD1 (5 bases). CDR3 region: CASIEQAPYAFYEQYF. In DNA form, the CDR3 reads TGTGCCAGCATTGAACAGGCCCCGTACGCATTCTACGAGCAGTACTTC. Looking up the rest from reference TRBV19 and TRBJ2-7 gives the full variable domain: DGGITQSPKYLFRKEGQNVTLSCEQNLNHDAMYWYRQDPGQGLRLIYYSQIVNDFQKGDIAEGYSVSREKKESFPLTVTSAQKNPTAFYLCASIEQAPYAFYEQYFGPGTRLTVT.